This T cell receptor (beta chain) was recovered during a study of OX40 agonist ivuxolimab in advanced cancers. Across the study: Partial responses were recorded for three patients, including one with hepatocellular carcinoma and two with cutaneous melanoma.

Per germline, CDR1 SGHRS and CDR2 YFSETQ. The CDR3 spans 14 residues. Trimming took 6 bases from V and 3 from J, leaving 14 bases between them. Study-wide results and limits: The investigators did not determine what antigen specificity the expanded peripheral T cells had. CD4+ and CD8+ blood T cells expanded clonally by week 6 at 0.1 to 3.0 mg/kg.

TCRdb's table, derived via immunoSEQ multiplex PCR, lists solely in-frame clones and lacks some. The sample contains approximately 39,000 clones, roughly 87% of which appear only once. Of note for this clone: Its matching antigen is unknown.

The sample consisted of CD4+ or CD8+ T cells sorted from blood, taken in a trial of the OX40 agonist ivuxolimab. The sequence was collected from an adult with an advanced solid tumor such as melanoma, head and neck, liver or kidney cancer. The genes are TRBV5-1 and TRBJ2-3; D possibly uses TRBD1 or TRBD2 (5 bases each). As DNA, the CDR3 is TGCGCCAGCACCCAGGGAGAGGGGACAGATACGCAGTATTTT. It yields the protein CASTQGEGTDTQYF. Variable domain in full (rest from reference TRBV5-1 and TRBJ2-3): KAGVTQTPRYLIKTRGQQVTLSCSPISGHRSVSWYQQTPGQGLQFLFEYFSETQRNKGNFPGRFSGRQFSNSRSEMNVSTLELGDSALYLCASTQGEGTDTQYFGPGTRLTVL.